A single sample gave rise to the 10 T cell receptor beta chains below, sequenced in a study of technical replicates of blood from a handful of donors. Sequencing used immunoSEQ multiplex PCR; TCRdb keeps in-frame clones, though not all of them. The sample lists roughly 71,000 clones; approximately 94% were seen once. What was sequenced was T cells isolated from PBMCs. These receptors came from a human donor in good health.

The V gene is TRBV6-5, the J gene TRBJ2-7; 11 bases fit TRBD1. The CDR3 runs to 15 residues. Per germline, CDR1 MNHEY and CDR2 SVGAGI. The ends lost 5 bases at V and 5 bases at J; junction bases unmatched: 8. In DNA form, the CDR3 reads TGTGCCAGCAGTCCCCCGGGACAGGGGGACCACGAGCAGTACTTC. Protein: CASSPPGQGDHEQYF.

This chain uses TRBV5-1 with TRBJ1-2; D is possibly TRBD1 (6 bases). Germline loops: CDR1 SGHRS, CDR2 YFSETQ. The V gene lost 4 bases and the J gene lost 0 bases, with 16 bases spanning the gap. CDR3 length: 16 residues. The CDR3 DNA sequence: TGCGCCAGCAGCATGATTCCAGGGGCCACTAACTATGGCTACACCTTC. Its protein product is CASSMIPGATNYGYTF.

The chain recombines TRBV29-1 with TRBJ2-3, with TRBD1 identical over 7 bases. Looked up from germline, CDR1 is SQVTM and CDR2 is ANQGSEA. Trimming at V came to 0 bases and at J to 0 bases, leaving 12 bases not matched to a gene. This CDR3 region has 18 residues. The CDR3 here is CSVEDPGQTHYSTDTQYF. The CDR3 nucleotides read TGCAGCGTTGAAGACCCGGGACAGACCCATTACAGCACAGATACGCAGTATTTT.

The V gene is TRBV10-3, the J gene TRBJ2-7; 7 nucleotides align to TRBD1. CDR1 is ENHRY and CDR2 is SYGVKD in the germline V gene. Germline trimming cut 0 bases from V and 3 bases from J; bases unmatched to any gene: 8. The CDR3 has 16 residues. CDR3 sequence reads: CAISESSRTGIYEQYF. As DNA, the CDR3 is TGTGCCATCAGTGAGTCGTCACGGACAGGTATCTACGAGCAGTACTTC.

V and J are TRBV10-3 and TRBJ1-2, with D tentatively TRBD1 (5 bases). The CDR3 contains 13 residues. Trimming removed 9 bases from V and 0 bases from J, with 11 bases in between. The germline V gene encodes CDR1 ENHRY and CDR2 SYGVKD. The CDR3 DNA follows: TGTGCCATATCCCAGGGTTCTAACTATGGCTACACCTTC. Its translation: CAISQGSNYGYTF.

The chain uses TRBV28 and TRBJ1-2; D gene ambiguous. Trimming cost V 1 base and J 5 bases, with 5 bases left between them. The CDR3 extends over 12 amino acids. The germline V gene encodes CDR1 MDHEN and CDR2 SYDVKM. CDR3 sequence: CASSLFQYGYTF. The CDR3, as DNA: TGTGCCAGCAGTTTATTTCAATATGGCTACACCTTC.

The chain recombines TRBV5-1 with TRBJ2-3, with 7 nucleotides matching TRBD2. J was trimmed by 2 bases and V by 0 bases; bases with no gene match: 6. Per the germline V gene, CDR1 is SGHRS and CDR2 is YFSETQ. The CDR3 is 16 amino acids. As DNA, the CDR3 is TGCGCCAGCAGCTTGGAGGCTAGCGGTTACACAGATACGCAGTATTTT. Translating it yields CASSLEASGYTDTQYF.

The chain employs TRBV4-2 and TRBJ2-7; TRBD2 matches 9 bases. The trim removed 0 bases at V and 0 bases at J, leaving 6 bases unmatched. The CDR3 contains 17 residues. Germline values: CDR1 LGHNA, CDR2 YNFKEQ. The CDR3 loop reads CASSQDRLAGSSYEQYF. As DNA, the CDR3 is TGTGCCAGCAGCCAAGATAGGCTAGCGGGAAGCTCCTACGAGCAGTACTTC.

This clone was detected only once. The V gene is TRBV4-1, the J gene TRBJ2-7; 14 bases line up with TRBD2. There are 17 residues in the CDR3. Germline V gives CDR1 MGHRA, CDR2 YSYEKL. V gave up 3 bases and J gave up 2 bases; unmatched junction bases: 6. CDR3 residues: CASSQMGTSGRPYEQYF. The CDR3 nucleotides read TGCGCCAGCAGCCAGATGGGGACTAGCGGGAGACCCTACGAGCAGTACTTC.

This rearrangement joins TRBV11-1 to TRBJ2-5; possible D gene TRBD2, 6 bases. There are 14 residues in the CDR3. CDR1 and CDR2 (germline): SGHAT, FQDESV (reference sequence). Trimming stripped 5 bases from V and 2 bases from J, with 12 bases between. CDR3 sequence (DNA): TGTGCCAGCAGCAAGATGGGACTTCAAGAGACCCAGTACTTC. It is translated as CASSKMGLQETQYF.